This T cell receptor beta chain was captured by sequencing in a study of cytomegalovirus exposure and HLA in healthy donors. Findings and limits, study-wide: Cytomegalovirus-associated TCR beta chains were listed, numbering under 200.

Measured with immunoSEQ multiplex PCR; TCRdb has only the in-frame clones, and not every one. The data show 150,000 to 200,000 clones, around four fifths seen once. The CDR3 spans 12 residues. CDR1 SGHVS and CDR2 FNYEAQ come from the germline V gene. A word on this clone: Antigen unknown. Relative to the germline gene, one junction end is altered; a read error may explain this.

This TCR derives from a man aged 30 to 45 in good health and CMV-seropositive. V is TRBV7-6 and J is TRBJ2-7; D call uncertain. The source material was PBMCs. CDR3 DNA: TGTGCCAGCAGCTTAAGCTCCTCCGAGCAGTACTTC. It is translated as CASSLSSSEQYF.